This TCR beta chain was identified in a study of shared clonotypes between healthy human individuals. Unmatched junction bases numbered 0, after V lost 0 bases and J lost 5 bases. CDR1 and CDR2 from the germline V gene are SGHNT and YYREEE (reference sequence). The CDR3 length is 14 residues. CD8 cells regarded as naive lacked CD45RO, were positively chosen for CCR7, and omitted terminally differentiated effector memory CD45RA+ cells. Everyone who donated was a Caucasian adult who lived in Nashville, Tennessee. A word on this clone: The antigen is not known.

TCRdb keeps only in-frame clones here, not all; method: immunoSEQ multiplex PCR. The sample contains roughly 550,000 clones, around 95% of which appear only once. General observations from the study: Naive subsets generally had larger estimated richness than memory subsets.

This TCR came from a woman aged 25 to 39 in good health. The chain combines TRBV5-4 with TRBJ2-7; the match to TRBD2 covers 12 bases. The sequenced material came from naive CD8+ T cells sorted from blood. CDR3: CASSLASGRDEQYF. As DNA, the CDR3 is TGTGCCAGCAGCTTGGCTAGCGGGAGGGACGAGCAGTACTTC. Combining the CDR3 with reference TRBV5-4 and TRBJ2-7 gives the whole variable domain ETGVTQSPTHLIKTRGQQVTLRCSSQSGHNTVSWYQQALGQGPQFIFQYYREEENGRGNFPPRFSGLQFPNYSSELNVNALELDDSALYLCASSLASGRDEQYFGPGTRLTVT.